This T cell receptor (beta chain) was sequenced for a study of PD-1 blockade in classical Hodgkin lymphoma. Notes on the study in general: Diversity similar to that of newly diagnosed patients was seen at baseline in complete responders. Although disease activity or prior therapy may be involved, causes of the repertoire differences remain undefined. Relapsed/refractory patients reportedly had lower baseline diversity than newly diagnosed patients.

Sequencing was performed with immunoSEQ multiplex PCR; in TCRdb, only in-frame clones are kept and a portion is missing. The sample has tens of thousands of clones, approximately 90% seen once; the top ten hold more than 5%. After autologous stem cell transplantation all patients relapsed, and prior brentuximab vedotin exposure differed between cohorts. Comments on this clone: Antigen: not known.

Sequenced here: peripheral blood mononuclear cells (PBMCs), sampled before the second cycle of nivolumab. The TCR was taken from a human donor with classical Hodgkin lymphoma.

The CDR3 is CASSLGADRGDETQYF. The CDR3 DNA is TGTGCCAGCAGCTTAGGGGCGGACAGGGGGGATGAGACCCAGTACTTC. This chain joins TRBV7-8 and TRBJ2-5, with 10 nucleotides matching TRBD1. The germline gives CDR1 SGHVS, CDR2 FQNEAQ. The CDR3 runs to 16 residues. Trimming took 1 base from V and 5 from J; bases not matched to a gene: 7.